This T cell receptor (beta chain) was observed in a study of cytomegalovirus exposure and HLA in healthy donors. Whole-study findings and limits: TRBV6-2, TRBV6-3 and some other V segments were unresolvable in 87-base-pair reads. In a later analysis, HLA-associated beta chains showed higher expansion and lower generation probabilities than comparable chains.

A remark on this clone: No antigen is known for it.

Germline lookup yields CDR1 MGHRA and CDR2 YSYEKL. The CDR3 has 19 residues. Unmatched junction bases numbered 12, after V lost 1 base and J lost 0 bases. The primer mix had 60 Vbeta and 13 Jbeta primers. Profiled with immunoSEQ multiplex PCR; TCRdb holds only in-frame clones, not every one. The sample lists 150,000 to 200,000 clones; roughly 73% were seen once. The chain combines TRBV4-1 with TRBJ2-7; 10 nucleotides align to TRBD2. This TCR was sampled from a man in his late teens or twenties in good health and CMV-seropositive. Material: PBMCs. The CDR3 DNA reads TGCGCCAGCAGCCAAGGTCCAGCGGGAGGGTTGGGGATCTCCTACGAGCAGTACTTC. This sequence encodes CASSQGPAGGLGISYEQYF.